The source of this T cell receptor beta chain is a study of T cell responses to AZD1222 COVID-19 vaccine. Study background: Pooled together were second doses at about 4 or about 12 weeks. Whole-study results and caveats: Clonal diversity may have been underestimated in mostly white British donors. Baseline testing showed seropositivity in only six or seven AZD1222 recipients.

Details on this clone: Its antigen is unidentified.

Assay: immunoSEQ multiplex PCR; the TCRdb copy retains only in-frame clones and omits some. The table includes roughly 150,000 clones, about 91% detected once. The germline gives CDR1 LNHDA, CDR2 SQIVND (reference sequence). The CDR3 extends over 15 amino acids. Trimming removed 3 bases at V and 3 bases at J, with 12 bases between. This TCR was recovered from an adult in good health. V is TRBV19 and J is TRBJ1-5; no clear D gene. The sample here was peripheral blood, taken on day 0 of AZD1222 vaccination. The CDR3 spells CASSIKDGFNQPQHF. CDR3 coding DNA: TGTGCCAGTAGTATCAAGGACGGGTTCAATCAGCCCCAGCATTTT.